This T cell receptor beta chain comes out of a study of T cells after yellow fever vaccination. Study-wide results and caveats: Post-booster reappearance was seen for most primary-vaccination clones (about 95% CD4, 80% to 90% CD8).

One entry per CDR3 protein results from TCRdb running MiXCR on the 5' RACE reads. Here the sample spans roughly 320,000 distinct CDR3 sequences, approximately 12% being singletons. CDR1 and CDR2 (germline): MNHEY, SVGAGI. V shed 2 bases, J shed 13 bases, and the junction held 11 bases outside the gene matches. There are 14 residues in the CDR3. Remarks on this clonotype: Its cognate antigen is unknown.

The clonotype was recovered from a young man who received the YFV17D yellow fever vaccine. The specimen was CD4+ T cells sorted from PBMCs, collected 45 days after the yellow fever booster vaccination. This chain uses TRBV6-5 with TRBJ2-3, with 8 positions matching TRBD2. CDR3 amino acids: CASSYGGLDREKYF. The CDR3 DNA follows: TGTGCCAGCAGTTACGGGGGACTAGACCGGGAAAAGTATTTT.